The T cell receptor beta chain under discussion was sequenced for a study of blood T cell repertoires in COVID-19. Study details: The analysed material was cDNA or gDNA that came from T cells, B-cell-depleted T cells, or PBMCs.

Study processing details: Cell counts per sample came from amplifying reference gene primers. Some clones are missing from TCRdb's copy, which holds only in-frame ones; the method was immunoSEQ multiplex PCR. V and J calls and clone size follow that table, whereas D and trimming were derived from the DNA. The sample yields fewer than 300,000 clones, approximately 86% seen once. CDR3 length: 16 amino acids. V was pared by 3 bases and J by 0 bases, with 11 bases between. Germline V gives CDR1 KGHDR, CDR2 SFDVKD. The sequence came from a man aged 40-49 years who had recovered from COVID-19. Sequenced input: peripheral blood. The rearrangement uses TRBV24-1 and TRBJ1-3; D is possibly TRBD1 (6 bases). The CDR3 bases are TGTGCCACCAGTGATCAGACAGGCCCCTCTGGAAACACCATATATTTT. Its translation: CATSDQTGPSGNTIYF.